A selection of T cell receptor beta chains follows, all from one sample in a study of post-analysis software for immune sequencing data. One entry per CDR3 protein, called by TCRdb with MiXCR from the PCR reads. Of around 400,000 distinct CDR3 sequences listed, around 33% were seen once; the top ten hold roughly 13%. What was sequenced was blood. Source of these receptors: a girl aged 5-17 years with multiple sclerosis. The CDR3 runs from the conserved cysteine through the conserved F or W. The order of the fields is V gene, D gene, J gene, clone size, CDR3 DNA, CDR3 protein. The D gene is left open where the match is weak. Rows give clone size only sometimes, using once, few, many, or a class for an expanded clone.

TRBV7-9,.,TRBJ2-7,.,TGTGCCAGCAGCCGAACCGGACAGTCCATAAGCTCCTACGAGCAGTACTTC,CASSRTGQSISSYEQYF
TRBV12-3/TRBV12-4,.,TRBJ2-7,.,TGTGCCAGCAGTTTAGGGGGGGTTATAGTTGAGCAGTACTTC,CASSLGGVIVEQYF
TRBV5-5,TRBD2,TRBJ2-7,few,TGCGCCAGCAGTGTGGGAGGGTTCGAGCAGTACTTC,CASSVGGFEQYF
TRBV28,.,TRBJ2-7,.,TGTGCCAGCAGTTTAGGTGCGAGACTCTACGAGCAGTACTTC,CASSLGARLYEQYF
TRBV5-6,.,TRBJ1-1,few,TGTGCCAGCAGCTTGGCGCCAGCTATTGGGAACACTGAAGCTTTCTTT,CASSLAPAIGNTEAFF
TRBV6-5,.,TRBJ2-1,few,TGTGCCAGCAGTTACAAAGCTTACGATGAGCAGTTCTTC,CASSYKAYDEQFF
TRBV5-1,TRBD2,TRBJ2-3,few,TGCGCCAGCAGCTCCGACGGCGGCGGGGGGGGCCCAGATACGCAGTATTTT,CASSSDGGGGGPDTQYF
TRBV6-5,.,TRBJ1-2,.,TGTGCCAGCAGCTACGACAGAGGCGACTATGGCTACACCTTC,CASSYDRGDYGYTF
TRBV9,.,TRBJ2-1,few,TGTGCTAGCGCCGAGGAGGGCATCTACAATGAGCAGTTCTTC,CASAEEGIYNEQFF
TRBV28,.,TRBJ2-5,.,TGTGCCAGCAGTTGGGCCCTAGGGAGTGGTGGGACCCAGTACTTC,CASSWALGSGGTQYF
TRBV3-1,TRBD2,TRBJ2-3,many,TGTGCCAGCAGCAGCGGGGGCAATACGCAGTATTTT,CASSSGGNTQYF
TRBV18,.,TRBJ2-5,.,TGTGCCAGCTCACCAAGGCAGCCATCGACCTTGGAAGAGACCCAGTACTTC,CASSPRQPSTLEETQYF
TRBV6-5,.,TRBJ1-1,.,TGTGCCAGCGTTCCCGGGACTCGGTACACTGAAGCTTTCTTT,CASVPGTRYTEAFF
TRBV28,.,TRBJ2-4,few,TGTGCCAGCAGTTCGGGGGTCTTCGGGGAAGGCAAAAACATTCAGTACTTC,CASSSGVFGEGKNIQYF
TRBV7-2,.,TRBJ1-6,.,TGTGCCAGCAGTTTACAGGGAGTCGATTCACCCCTCCACTTT,CASSLQGVDSPLHF
TRBV7-3,.,TRBJ2-3,.,TGTGCCAGCAGCTTACTGGATTCAGATACGCAGTATTTT,CASSLLDSDTQYF
TRBV7-9,.,TRBJ2-7,.,TGTGCCAGCAGCGGGGGGGGCGCGAGGTTCTACGAGCAGTACTTC,CASSGGGARFYEQYF
TRBV20-1,TRBD2,TRBJ2-3,.,TGCAGTGCTAGAGCGGCGGGGGGAGGCACAGATACGCAGTATTTT,CSARAAGGGTDTQYF
TRBV6-5,.,TRBJ2-7,.,TGTGCCAGCAGCGAGGAGGGGGCCCTCTACGAGCAGTACTTC,CASSEEGALYEQYF
TRBV20-1,.,TRBJ2-3,.,TGCAGTGCTAGAGCCCCGGGGGGCACAGATACGCAGTATTTT,CSARAPGGTDTQYF
TRBV2,TRBD2,TRBJ2-3,.,TGTGCCAGCAGTGAGGGGGCGGGGGGGCTTTCAGATACGCAGTATTTT,CASSEGAGGLSDTQYF
TRBV20-1,.,TRBJ2-3,.,TGCAGTGCTAGAGAAGTGGCGACAGATACGCAGTATTTT,CSAREVATDTQYF
TRBV9,.,TRBJ2-5,many,TGTGCCAGCAGCCCTAGGGGGGGGGAGACCCAGTACTTC,CASSPRGGETQYF
TRBV29-1,TRBD1,TRBJ2-5,few,TGCAGCGTTGAGGAGGCGACAGGGGAACAAGAGACCCAGTACTTC,CSVEEATGEQETQYF
TRBV3-1,TRBD1,TRBJ1-5,.,TGTGCCAGCAGCAACAATGACAGGGCTCCTCAGCCCCAGCATTTT,CASSNNDRAPQPQHF
TRBV24-1,.,TRBJ2-5,few,TGTGCCACCAGCCAAGGGGCCCCGCAAGAGACCCAGTACTTC,CATSQGAPQETQYF
TRBV4-1,.,TRBJ1-1,few,TGCGCCAGCAGCCGGGGTGGGCATACTGAAGCTTTCTTT,CASSRGGHTEAFF
TRBV7-2,.,TRBJ1-5,.,TGTGCCAGCAGCTCGGTGCGGGGAGGAGGCAATCAGCCCCAGCATTTT,CASSSVRGGGNQPQHF
TRBV27,.,TRBJ2-1,.,TGTGCCAGCAGCCCTACTGCCAATGAGCAGTTCTTC,CASSPTANEQFF
TRBV7-2,.,TRBJ1-2,.,TGTGCCAGCAGTTTAAACCCGCGCCCCTATGGCTACACCTTC,CASSLNPRPYGYTF
TRBV20-1,TRBD2,TRBJ2-7,few,TGCAGTGCTAGGGGCCCCGGGACTAGGAGCGACGAGCAGTACTTC,CSARGPGTRSDEQYF
TRBV20-1,.,TRBJ1-2,.,TGCAGTGCTAGGTACAGGGAGCATGGCTACACCTTC,CSARYREHGYTF
TRBV29-1,.,TRBJ2-1,few,TGCAGCGTTGATAGTAGGACAGATCGCCATGAGCAGTTCTTC,CSVDSRTDRHEQFF
TRBV20-1,.,TRBJ2-7,.,TGCAGTGCCTTAACAGATCAACCTCCCTACGAGCAGTACTTC,CSALTDQPPYEQYF
TRBV27,.,TRBJ2-3,.,TGTGCCAGCTCGACCTGGAGGGCAGATACGCAGTATTTT,CASSTWRADTQYF
TRBV12-3/TRBV12-4,.,TRBJ1-6,.,TGTGCCAGCAGTCCGGGATATGGGAATTCACCCCTCCACTTT,CASSPGYGNSPLHF
TRBV28,TRBD1,TRBJ2-7,few,TGTGCCAGCAGTTTAGAGCAGGGGGTCTCCTACGAGCAGTACTTC,CASSLEQGVSYEQYF
TRBV29-1,.,TRBJ2-5,.,TGCAGCGTGGGGGTGGGTGGAGAGACCCAGTACTTC,CSVGVGGETQYF
TRBV29-1,TRBD1,TRBJ2-4,.,TGCAGCGTTCGGACAGGGGGGGACATTCAGTACTTC,CSVRTGGDIQYF
TRBV10-3,TRBD1,TRBJ1-2,few,TGTGCCATCACCGGGGACAGACCTTATGGCTACACCTTC,CAITGDRPYGYTF
TRBV20-1,TRBD2,TRBJ2-1,.,TGCAGTGCTAGAAGTTGGACTAGCCCTTTTGAGCAGTTCTTC,CSARSWTSPFEQFF
TRBV6-5,.,TRBJ2-4,.,TGTGCCAGCAGAAAGACCGCTTTGGGGATTCAGTACTTC,CASRKTALGIQYF
TRBV9,.,TRBJ2-3,.,TGTGCCAGCAGCGTAGAGTGGAGTTACCTAGATACGCAGTATTTT,CASSVEWSYLDTQYF
TRBV7-9,.,TRBJ2-5,.,TGTGCCAGCAGCTTGGGAATAGGATTAGGCGGGACCCAGTACTTC,CASSLGIGLGGTQYF
TRBV7-2,.,TRBJ2-5,.,TGTGCCAGCAACTATCTCGGGGAGACCCAGTACTTC,CASNYLGETQYF
TRBV20-1,.,TRBJ1-2,.,TGCAGTGCTAGACCCCCCGGGGGACAATTAACGGGAGGCTACACCTTC,CSARPPGGQLTGGYTF
TRBV7-8,TRBD2,TRBJ2-7,.,TGTGCCAGCAGCCCCCGGGGGGAGAGCTCCTACGAGCAGTACTTC,CASSPRGESSYEQYF
TRBV9,TRBD1,TRBJ2-7,few,TGTGCCAGCAGCGTAGTTTCAGGGGGCGAGCAGTACTTC,CASSVVSGGEQYF
TRBV20-1,.,TRBJ2-5,.,TGCAGTGCTGATACCGAGACAGGCCAAGAGACCCAGTACTTC,CSADTETGQETQYF
TRBV12-3/TRBV12-4,.,TRBJ2-5,few,TGTGCAGCCAGTAGGAGCGGGCAAGAGACCCAGTACTTC,CAASRSGQETQYF
TRBV4-1,.,TRBJ1-1,once,TGCGCCAGCAGCCAATGGTCAGGGGTCAAAACTGAAGCTTTCTTT,CASSQWSGVKTEAFF
TRBV4-1,TRBD1,TRBJ1-5,few,TGCGCCAGCAGCTATGGACAGGGGTGGGAGCCCCAGCATTTT,CASSYGQGWEPQHF
TRBV12-3/TRBV12-4,.,TRBJ2-5,.,TGTGCCAGCAGTTTAGTTCCGGGGGATCGCCAAGAGACCCAGTACTTC,CASSLVPGDRQETQYF
TRBV4-2,.,TRBJ1-6,.,TGTGCCAGCAGCGAGCGAGGGCAGGGAGTTCGACCCCTCCACTTT,CASSERGQGVRPLHF
TRBV28,TRBD1,TRBJ2-7,.,TGTGCCAGCAGACGACAGGGGAACCCCGCCGAGCAGTACTTC,CASRRQGNPAEQYF